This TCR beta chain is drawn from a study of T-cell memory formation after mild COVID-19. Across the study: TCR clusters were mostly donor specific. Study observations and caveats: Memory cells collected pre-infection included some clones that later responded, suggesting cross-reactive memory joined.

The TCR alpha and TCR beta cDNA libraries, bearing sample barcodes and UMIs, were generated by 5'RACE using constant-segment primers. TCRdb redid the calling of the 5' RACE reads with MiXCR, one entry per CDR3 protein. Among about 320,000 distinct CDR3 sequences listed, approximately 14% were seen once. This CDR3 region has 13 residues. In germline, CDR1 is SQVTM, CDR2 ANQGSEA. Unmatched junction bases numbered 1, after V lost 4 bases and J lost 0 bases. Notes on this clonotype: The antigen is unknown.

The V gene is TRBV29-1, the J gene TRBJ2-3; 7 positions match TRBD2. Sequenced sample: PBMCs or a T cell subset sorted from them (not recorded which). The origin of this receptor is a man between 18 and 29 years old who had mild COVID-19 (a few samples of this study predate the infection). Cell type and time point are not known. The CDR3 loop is CSVGAGSTDTQYF. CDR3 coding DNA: TGCAGCGTTGGAGCGGGGAGCACAGATACGCAGTATTTT.